This record looks at one TCR beta chain sequence and its context. Antigen unknown. The record originates from a study of OX40 agonist ivuxolimab in advanced cancers. Study as a whole: Dose-escalation patients had hepatocellular carcinoma, melanoma, renal cell or head and neck cancer. Therapy given before enrollment (anti-PD-1, anti-PD-L1 or anti-CTLA-4) was allowed, and 40% to 45% had some.

The study's findings and limits: Patients who responded partially at 0.1-3.0 mg/kg showed clonal expansion ranking among the lowest.

The data were produced by immunoSEQ multiplex PCR, yet TCRdb's version contains in-frame clones alone and is incomplete. The data contain about 45,000 clones, more than 70% of them singletons. CDR1 MNHNS and CDR2 SASEGT come from the germline V gene. The V segment lost 1 base and the J segment 4 bases; nucleotides outside the gene matches: 11. This CDR3 is built from 18 residues. This sequence originates from an adult with an advanced solid tumor such as melanoma, head and neck, liver or kidney cancer. Sequencing used CD4+ or CD8+ T cells sorted from blood, obtained in a trial of the OX40 agonist ivuxolimab. The rearrangement links TRBV6-1 to TRBJ2-5, with 11 nucleotides matching TRBD2. In nucleotides, the CDR3 is TGTGCCAGCAGTGAAGGGGCTGGAACTAGCGGGAGACGAGAGACCCAGTACTTC. This translates into CASSEGAGTSGRRETQYF.